These 26 T cell receptor beta chains originate from one sample sequenced in a study of shared clonotypes between healthy human individuals. Sequenced by immunoSEQ multiplex PCR; TCRdb stores in-frame clones only, minus some. This table has around 2.1 million clones, roughly 91% appearing once. Naive CD8 cells were CD45RO-negative, positively selected for CCR7, excluding terminally differentiated effector memory CD45RA+ cells. Source material: naive CD8+ T cells from PBMCs. The source of these receptors is a man aged 18 to 30 in good health. Some clones in this sample may be carry-over from other donors' samples.

The chain employs TRBV28 and TRBJ2-1, with D possibly called TRBD1 or TRBD2 (5 bases each). The length of the CDR3 is 14 residues. The V gene's germline CDR1 is MDHEN and CDR2 SYDVKM. Trimming left V 4 bases short and J 8 bases short, with 15 bases between. The chain's CDR3 is CASSSHIGGDEQFF. DNA for the CDR3: TGTGCCAGCAGTTCTCATATTGGGGGTGATGAGCAGTTCTTC.

Regarding this clone: The sample carries other DNA sequences with the same CDR3. The V call is TRBV27, the J call TRBJ1-5, with D tentatively TRBD1 (5 bases). Trimming removed 4 bases from V and 6 bases from J, with 7 bases in between. From germline, CDR1 is MNHEY and CDR2 SMNVEV (reference sequence). CDR3 size: 12 residues. CDR3 DNA sequence: TGTGCCAGCAGTTCTGGGGGTCAGCCCCAGCATTTT. This codes for CASSSGGQPQHF.

As to this clone: This sample also contains other DNA sequences that code for the same CDR3. The chain couples TRBV27 to TRBJ2-7; tentatively, D is TRBD2 (5 bases). Trimming pared 0 bases from V and 0 bases from J, leaving 12 bases between. The length of the CDR3 is 16 residues. CDR1 is MNHEY, CDR2 SMNVEV, per germline (reference sequence). The CDR3 DNA is TGTGCCAGCAGTTTATCCCCTTCGGGAAACTCCTACGAGCAGTACTTC. This encodes CASSLSPSGNSYEQYF.

The J gene is TRBJ2-2, the V gene TRBV7-6; D gene uncertain. There are 17 residues in the CDR3. V lost 1 base, J lost 1 base, and 13 bases lay in between. Per the germline V gene, CDR1 is SGHVS and CDR2 is FNYEAQ. CDR3 residues: CASSLVLARGNTGELFF. The CDR3 DNA is TGTGCCAGCAGCTTAGTCCTTGCGAGAGGGAACACCGGGGAGCTGTTTTTT. The whole variable domain, remainder taken from reference TRBV7-6 and TRBJ2-2, is GAGVSQSPRYKVTKRGQDVALRCDPISGHVSLYWYRQALGQGPEFLTYFNYEAQQDKSGLPNDRFSAERPEGSISTLTIQRTEQRDSAMYRCASSLVLARGNTGELFFGEGSRLTVL.

The chain joins TRBV9 to TRBJ2-2, with TRBD2 identical over 11 bases. This CDR3 contains 19 residues. V dropped 0 bases and J dropped 4; count of bases not matched to a gene: 11. Per the germline V gene, CDR1 is SGDLS and CDR2 is YYNGEE. CDR3 sequence (DNA): TGTGCCAGCAGCGTAGGGACATTAGCGGGAGGGCCGGGCACCGGGGAGCTGTTTTTT. Amino acid sequence: CASSVGTLAGGPGTGELFF.

The V gene is TRBV6-5, the J gene TRBJ2-1; 13 bases agree with TRBD2. Germline V CDR1 and CDR2: MNHEY, SVGAGI. This CDR3 is built from 15 residues. The J segment lost 8 bases and the V segment lost 4 bases, leaving 5 bases of the junction unmatched. In nucleotides, the CDR3 is TGTGCCAGCAGTTTGACTAGCGGGAGGATGGATGAGCAGTTCTTC. This codes for CASSLTSGRMDEQFF.

The chain is built from TRBV27 and TRBJ2-1; no definite D call. This CDR3 contains 13 residues. Trimming pared 0 bases from V and 9 bases from J, leaving 9 bases between. CDR1 and CDR2 (germline): MNHEY, SMNVEV (reference sequence). The CDR3 protein is CASSLSRRSEQFF. CDR3 bases: TGTGCCAGCAGTTTATCCCGACGGTCTGAGCAGTTCTTC.

The rearrangement links TRBV5-1 to TRBJ1-1, with TRBD1 identical over 9 bases. The CDR3 is 16 amino acids. CDR1 is SGHRS and CDR2 is YFSETQ in the germline V gene. The ends lost 5 bases at V and 0 bases at J; junction bases unmatched: 8. The CDR3 region has the DNA TGCGCCAGCAGGATCACAGGGGGCTCCATGAACACTGAAGCTTTCTTT. Its protein is CASRITGGSMNTEAFF.

The V and J genes are TRBV7-9 and TRBJ2-1; a possible D gene is TRBD1 (6 bases). Trimming cost V 5 bases and J 9 bases, with 17 bases left between them. Germline V gene lookup returns CDR1 SEHNR and CDR2 FQNEAQ (reference sequence). This CDR3 has 14 amino acids. In DNA, the CDR3 is TGTGCCAGCAGCCATACGACAGGTCGAGGTGAGCAGTTCTTC. Its translation is CASSHTTGRGEQFF.

The rearrangement uses TRBV10-3 and TRBJ2-7, with 8 bases aligning to TRBD1. CDR3 length: 14 residues. Germline V lookup: CDR1 ENHRY, CDR2 SYGVKD. V lost 7 bases to trimming and J lost 6 bases; unmatched junction nucleotides: 11. CDR3 DNA: TGTGCCATCACCGGGTCAGGGGGCAGGGGCGAGCAGTACTTC. This codes for CAITGSGGRGEQYF.

CDR3 in amino acids: CASSSLNPYEQYF. Written as DNA, the CDR3 is TGTGCCAGTAGTTCGCTAAATCCCTACGAGCAGTACTTC. The V call is TRBV19, the J call TRBJ2-7, with no clear D. Germline loops: CDR1 LNHDA, CDR2 SQIVND (reference sequence). The CDR3 is made up of 13 amino acids. Trimming left V 5 bases short and J 2 bases short, with 10 bases between.

V gene TRBV29-1 combines with J gene TRBJ2-5, with a tentative D call TRBD2 (5 bases). Matching the DNA end better, TRBJ2-7 makes the J call doubtful. CDR1 is SQVTM, CDR2 ANQGSEA, per germline. The CDR3 has 13 amino acids. This CDR3 reads CSVEVRGTYEQYF. The CDR3 bases are TGCAGCGTTGAAGTACGGGGTACCTACGAGCAGTACTTC.

The chain is built from TRBV28 and TRBJ2-7; D not certain. V was shortened by 3 bases and J by 2 bases, with 8 bases between the two germline ends. This CDR3 is 13 amino acids long. Germline values: CDR1 MDHEN, CDR2 SYDVKM. DNA of the CDR3: TGTGCCAGCAGTTTTCTCGGAACCTACGAGCAGTACTTC. Its protein product is CASSFLGTYEQYF. The complete variable domain, with remaining parts taken from reference TRBV28 and TRBJ2-7, reads DVKVTQSSRYLVKRTGEKVFLECVQDMDHENMFWYRQDPGLGLRLIYFSYDVKMKEKGDIPEGYSVSREKKERFSLILESASTNQTSMYLCASSFLGTYEQYFGPGTRLTVT.

This chain connects TRBV29-1 to TRBJ2-5; TRBD1 might be the D (6 bases). Matching the DNA end better, TRBJ2-7 makes the J call doubtful. This CDR3 region has 14 residues. The V gene's germline CDR1 is SQVTM and CDR2 ANQGSEA. The CDR3 reads CSVEGGRDNYEQYF. The CDR3 DNA follows: TGCAGCGTTGAAGGTGGTCGGGACAACTACGAGCAGTACTTC.

This rearrangement joins TRBV27 to TRBJ2-7; no clear D gene. Trimming took off 3 bases at V and 3 bases at J, with 12 bases between the two ends. This CDR3 is built from 14 residues. Germline CDR1 and CDR2: MNHEY and SMNVEV (reference sequence). The CDR3 DNA is TGTGCCAGCAGTTTTACCTTGGGCGGCTACGAGCAGTACTTC. This encodes CASSFTLGGYEQYF.

This chain connects TRBV28 to TRBJ1-4; 9 nucleotides line up with TRBD1. The CDR3 spans 14 residues. V shed 6 bases, J shed 8 bases, and the junction held 7 bases outside the gene matches. The germline CDR1 and CDR2 sequences are MDHEN and SYDVKM. The CDR3, as DNA: TGTGCCAGCAGGATGGGACAGGGAGAGGAAAAACTGTTTTTT. The encoded protein is CASRMGQGEEKLFF. The variable domain in full, with the rest retrieved from reference TRBV28 and TRBJ1-4, is DVKVTQSSRYLVKRTGEKVFLECVQDMDHENMFWYRQDPGLGLRLIYFSYDVKMKEKGDIPEGYSVSREKKERFSLILESASTNQTSMYLCASRMGQGEEKLFFGSGTQLSVL.

About this clone: This specimen includes other DNA sequences encoding the same CDR3. This sequence joins TRBV14 and TRBJ1-1, with D unclear. This CDR3 region has 12 residues. V dropped 0 bases and J dropped 5 bases, with 4 bases sitting between them. From germline, CDR1 is SGHDN and CDR2 FVKESK. The CDR3 region is CASSQEGTEAFF. The CDR3 region has the DNA TGTGCCAGCAGCCAAGAGGGTACTGAAGCTTTCTTT.

The V call is TRBV29-1, the J call TRBJ2-1; 11 nucleotides line up with TRBD2. The CDR3 loop spans 15 amino acids. The germline V gene has CDR1 SQVTM and CDR2 ANQGSEA. The V segment lost 5 bases and the J segment 7 bases; nucleotides outside the gene matches: 10. Here the CDR3 DNA reads TGCAGCGTTCGAAGGCTAGCGGGAGGATCGAATGAGCAGTTCTTC. Encoded protein: CSVRRLAGGSNEQFF.

The chain recombines TRBV10-2 with TRBJ2-1; TRBD1 agrees at 10 bases. Looked up from germline, CDR1 is WSHSY and CDR2 is SAAADI. V gave up 6 bases and J gave up 10 bases; unmatched junction bases: 6. The CDR3 length is 13 residues. CDR3 coding DNA: TGCGCCAGCAGGTCGACAGGGGGCCACGAGCAGTTCTTC. Translating it yields CASRSTGGHEQFF.

This clone was observed a few times. The V gene is TRBV4-1, the J gene TRBJ1-5, with 7 bases that match TRBD1. Germline loops: CDR1 MGHRA, CDR2 YSYEKL. This CDR3 has 16 amino acids. Losses at the gene ends were 0 bases for V and 4 bases for J; bases not matched to a gene: 6. In nucleotides, the CDR3 is TGCGCCAGCAGCCAAGAAACCATACAGGGGAATCAGCCCCAGCATTTT. Protein sequence: CASSQETIQGNQPQHF.

Concerning this clone: At the DNA level, this CDR3 is encoded by other sequences in the same sample as well. The rearrangement joins TRBV27 to TRBJ2-7; the D is unclear. Germline CDR1 and CDR2: MNHEY and SMNVEV (reference sequence). V was pared by 3 bases and J by 6 bases, with 6 bases between. This CDR3 region has 11 residues. The CDR3 sequence is CASSLGFEQYF. For the CDR3, the DNA is TGTGCCAGCAGTTTGGGCTTCGAGCAGTACTTC.

The chain is built from TRBV5-6 and TRBJ2-2, with a tentative D call TRBD2 (6 bases). The CDR3 sequence is 17 residues long. Germline V gene data show CDR1 as SGHDT and CDR2 as YYEEEE. Trimming left V 3 bases short and J 4 bases short, with 19 bases between. The CDR3 reads CASSSMRGSGGTGELFF. CDR3 bases: TGTGCCAGCAGCTCGATGCGGGGATCTGGGGGCACCGGGGAGCTGTTTTTT.

V usage is TRBV6-1 and J usage is TRBJ2-5, with D perhaps TRBD2 (6 bases). Germline V gene sequence: CDR1 MNHNS, CDR2 SASEGT. V lost 6 bases to trimming and J lost 2 bases, with 16 bases between them. The CDR3 spans 15 residues. In DNA, the CDR3 is TGTGCCAGCAGACCCCGGGGGACTGAACAAGAGACCCAGTACTTC. This gives the protein CASRPRGTEQETQYF.

V is TRBV7-9 and J is TRBJ2-7; 13 bases match TRBD2. Germline V lookup: CDR1 SEHNR, CDR2 FQNEAQ (reference sequence). V shed 5 bases, J shed 3 bases, and the junction held 1 base outside the gene matches. CDR3 length: 14 residues. Here the CDR3 reads CASSGTSGNYEQYF. The CDR3 DNA follows: TGTGCCAGCAGCGGGACTAGCGGGAACTACGAGCAGTACTTC.

This chain joins TRBV7-2 and TRBJ1-2; D remains unclear. The CDR3 sequence is 18 residues long. In germline, CDR1 is SGHTA, CDR2 FQGNSA. V was shortened by 0 bases and J by 0 bases, with 17 bases between the two germline ends. Here the CDR3 reads CASSLASYPRDPNYGYTF. The CDR3 DNA is TGTGCCAGCAGCTTAGCGTCGTACCCCCGGGATCCTAACTATGGCTACACCTTC. The full variable domain, in which reference TRBV7-2 and TRBJ1-2 provide the parts outside the CDR3, is GAGVSQSPSNKVTEKGKDVELRCDPISGHTALYWYRQSLGQGLEFLIYFQGNSAPDKSGLPSDRFSAERTGGSVSTLTIQRTQQEDSAVYLCASSLASYPRDPNYGYTFGSGTRLTVV.

The rearrangement joins TRBV11-3 to TRBJ2-2; D is unresolved. Germline assignment: CDR1 SGHNT and CDR2 YENEEA. CDR3 size: 19 residues. V shed 1 base and J shed 0 bases, with 18 bases lying between them. Here the CDR3 DNA reads TGTGCCAGCAGCTTAGGTCTTGAGGATAAGCACGCGAACACCGGGGAGCTGTTTTTT. Amino acids: CASSLGLEDKHANTGELFF.